Here is one T cell receptor (beta chain) with its context. These data are taken from a study of T-cell reconstitution after alpha-beta-depleted transplantation in children. The CDR3 runs 14 residues. Germline V gives CDR1 SGHNT, CDR2 YYREEE (reference sequence). Trimming stripped 4 bases from V and 10 bases from J, with 18 bases between. Unique molecular identifiers were incorporated when the TCRbeta library was constructed. TCRdb ran MiXCR on the PCR reads and lists one entry per CDR3 protein. The table records some 8,000 distinct CDR3 sequences, about 13% of them present only once. This rearrangement joins TRBV5-4 to TRBJ2-1; perhaps D is TRBD1 or TRBD2 (5 bases each). The receptor was isolated from a patient aged 2-10 years who had a stem cell transplant for inherited bone marrow failure, so the T cells may come from the graft donor. Sequenced here: PBMCs, mostly from graft donor cells, sampled 60 days after TCRalphabeta/CD19-depleted stem cell transplant. In nucleotides, the CDR3 is TGTGCCAGCAGCCTGGGGCTCGTGGGAGTGGAGCAGTTCTTC. Amino acids: CASSLGLVGVEQFF.